The table lists the clone carrying this T cell receptor beta chain with a count of one. The antigen is unknown. The sample is drawn from a study of cytomegalovirus exposure and HLA in healthy donors. Looking at the study overall: Unique TCR beta sequences numbering about 100 million came from about 179 million T cells in an earlier analysis. Study findings and constraints: Reportedly, cytomegalovirus status was diagnosed with high sensitivity and specificity. In terms of immune exposure information, only CMV serostatus was available. Differences between HLA loci emerged in a later analysis of TCR association rates, with DRB1 most and HLA-C fewest.

V was cut by 0 bases and J by 7 bases, with 15 bases left in between. This CDR3 is built from 15 residues. Germline V gene lookup returns CDR1 MNHNS and CDR2 SASEGT. The primer mix had 60 Vbeta and 13 Jbeta primers. Sequencing was performed with immunoSEQ multiplex PCR; in TCRdb, only in-frame clones are kept and a portion is missing. Among approximately 110,000 clones listed, 77% were seen once. This clonotype was obtained from a woman aged 40 to 49 in good health and CMV-seropositive. Input material: PBMCs. This rearrangement joins TRBV6-1 to TRBJ2-5; maybe TRBD1 (5 bases). CDR3 sequence: CASSEAGAGPGTQYF. Written as DNA, the CDR3 is TGTGCCAGCAGTGAAGCTGGGGCAGGGCCTGGGACCCAGTACTTC.